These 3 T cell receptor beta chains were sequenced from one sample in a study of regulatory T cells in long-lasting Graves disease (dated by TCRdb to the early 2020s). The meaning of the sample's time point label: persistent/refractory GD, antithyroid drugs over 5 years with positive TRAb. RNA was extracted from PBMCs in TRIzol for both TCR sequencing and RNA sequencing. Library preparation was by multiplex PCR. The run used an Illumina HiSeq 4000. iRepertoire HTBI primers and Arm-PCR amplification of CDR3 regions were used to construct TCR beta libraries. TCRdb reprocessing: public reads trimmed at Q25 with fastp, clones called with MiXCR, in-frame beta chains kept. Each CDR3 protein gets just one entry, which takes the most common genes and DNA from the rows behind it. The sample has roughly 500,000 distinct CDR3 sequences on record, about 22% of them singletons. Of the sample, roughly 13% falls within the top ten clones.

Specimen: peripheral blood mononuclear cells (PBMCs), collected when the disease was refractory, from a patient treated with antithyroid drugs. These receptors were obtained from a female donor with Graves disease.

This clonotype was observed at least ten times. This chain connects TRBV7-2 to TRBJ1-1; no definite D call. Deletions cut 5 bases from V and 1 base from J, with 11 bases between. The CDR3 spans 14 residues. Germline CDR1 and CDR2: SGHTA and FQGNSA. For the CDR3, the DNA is TGTGCCAGCAGCCGCGACGGAGGGAACACTGAAGCTTTCTTT. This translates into CASSRDGGNTEAFF.

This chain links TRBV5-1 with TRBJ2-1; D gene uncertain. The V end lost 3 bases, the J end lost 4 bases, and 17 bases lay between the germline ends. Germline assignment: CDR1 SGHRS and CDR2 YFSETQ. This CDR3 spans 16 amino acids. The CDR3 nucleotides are TGCGCCAGCAGCTCCGACTGGGAAAAGATTTACAATGAGCAGTTCTTC. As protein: CASSSDWEKIYNEQFF.

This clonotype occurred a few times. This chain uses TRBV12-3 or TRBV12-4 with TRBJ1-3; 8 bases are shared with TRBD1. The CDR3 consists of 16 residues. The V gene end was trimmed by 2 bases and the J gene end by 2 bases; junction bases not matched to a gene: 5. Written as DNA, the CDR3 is TGTGCCAGCAGTTTACGCGCGACAGGGGCTGGAAACACCATATATTTT. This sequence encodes CASSLRATGAGNTIYF.